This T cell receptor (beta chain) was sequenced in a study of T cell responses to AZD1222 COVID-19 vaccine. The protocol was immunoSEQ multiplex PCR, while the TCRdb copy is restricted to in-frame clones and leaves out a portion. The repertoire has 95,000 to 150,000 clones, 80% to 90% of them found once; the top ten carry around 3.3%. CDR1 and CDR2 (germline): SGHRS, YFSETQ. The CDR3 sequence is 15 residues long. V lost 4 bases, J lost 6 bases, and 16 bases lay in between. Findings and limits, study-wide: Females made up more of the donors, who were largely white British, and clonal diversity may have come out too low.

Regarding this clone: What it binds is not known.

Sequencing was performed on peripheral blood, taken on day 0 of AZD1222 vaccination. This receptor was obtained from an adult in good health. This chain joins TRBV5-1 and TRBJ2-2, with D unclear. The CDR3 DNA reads TGCGCCAGCAGCCCCCCCGGGCCCCGTGCCGGGGAGCTGTTTTTT. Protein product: CASSPPGPRAGELFF.